This T cell receptor beta chain appears in the sequencing data of a study of Ad26.COV2.S vaccination and SARS-CoV-2 variants. The CDR3 runs to 13 residues. Trimming took 4 bases from V and 5 from J, leaving 8 bases between them. The germline gives CDR1 MDHEN, CDR2 SYDVKM. The method was immunoSEQ multiplex PCR; TCRdb's version includes in-frame clones alone and lacks a portion of them. The table records about 400,000 clones, 88% of them present only once. Treatment here: some 19 received Ad26.COV2.S at low or high dose, single or two shots; 5 received placebo; per-sample allocation not given. The samples date from day 63 after the first vaccine or placebo injection.

The source material was peripheral blood, sampled in a trial of Ad26.COV2.S vaccine versus placebo. The sequence was obtained from a person aged 18-65 years who received the Ad26.COV2.S COVID-19 vaccine or a placebo. This chain joins TRBV28 and TRBJ2-2; D is uncertain. CDR3 nucleotide sequence: TGTGCCAGCAGTTCGGGCTCGACCGGGGAGCTGTTTTTT. Its protein product is CASSSGSTGELFF.